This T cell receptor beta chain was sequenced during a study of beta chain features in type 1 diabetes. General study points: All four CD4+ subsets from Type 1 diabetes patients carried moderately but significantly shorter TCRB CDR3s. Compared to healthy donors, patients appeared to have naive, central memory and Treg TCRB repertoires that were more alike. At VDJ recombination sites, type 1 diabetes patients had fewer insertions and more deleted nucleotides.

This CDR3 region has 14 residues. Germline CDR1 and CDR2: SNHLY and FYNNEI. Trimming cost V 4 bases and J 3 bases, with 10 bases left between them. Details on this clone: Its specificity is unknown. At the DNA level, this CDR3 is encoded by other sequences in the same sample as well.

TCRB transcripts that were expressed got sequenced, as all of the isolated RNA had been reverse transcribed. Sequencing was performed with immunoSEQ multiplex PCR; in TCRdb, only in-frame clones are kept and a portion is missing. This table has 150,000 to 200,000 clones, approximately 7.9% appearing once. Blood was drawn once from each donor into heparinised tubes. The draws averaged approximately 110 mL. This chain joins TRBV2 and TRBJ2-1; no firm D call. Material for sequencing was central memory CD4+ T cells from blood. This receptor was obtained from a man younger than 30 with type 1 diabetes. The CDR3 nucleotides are TGTGCCAGCAGTGTCCGAGGTGGCTACAATGAGCAGTTCTTC. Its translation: CASSVRGGYNEQFF.